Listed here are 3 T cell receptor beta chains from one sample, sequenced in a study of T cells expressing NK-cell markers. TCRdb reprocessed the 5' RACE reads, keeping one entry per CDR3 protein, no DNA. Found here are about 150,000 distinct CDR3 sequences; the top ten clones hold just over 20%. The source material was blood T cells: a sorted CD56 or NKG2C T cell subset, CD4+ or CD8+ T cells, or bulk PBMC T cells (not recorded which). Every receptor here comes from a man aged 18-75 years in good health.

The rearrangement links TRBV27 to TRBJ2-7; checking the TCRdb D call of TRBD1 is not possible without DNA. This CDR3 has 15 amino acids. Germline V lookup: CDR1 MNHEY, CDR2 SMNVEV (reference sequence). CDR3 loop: CASSSTPGNSYEQYF.

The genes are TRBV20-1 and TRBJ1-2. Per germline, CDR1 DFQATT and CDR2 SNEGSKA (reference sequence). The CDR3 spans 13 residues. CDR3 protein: CSAREGADYGYTF.

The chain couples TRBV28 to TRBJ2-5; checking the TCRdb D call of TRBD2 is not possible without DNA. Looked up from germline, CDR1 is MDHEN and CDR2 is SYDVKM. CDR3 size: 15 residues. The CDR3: CASSFDSGRQETQYF.